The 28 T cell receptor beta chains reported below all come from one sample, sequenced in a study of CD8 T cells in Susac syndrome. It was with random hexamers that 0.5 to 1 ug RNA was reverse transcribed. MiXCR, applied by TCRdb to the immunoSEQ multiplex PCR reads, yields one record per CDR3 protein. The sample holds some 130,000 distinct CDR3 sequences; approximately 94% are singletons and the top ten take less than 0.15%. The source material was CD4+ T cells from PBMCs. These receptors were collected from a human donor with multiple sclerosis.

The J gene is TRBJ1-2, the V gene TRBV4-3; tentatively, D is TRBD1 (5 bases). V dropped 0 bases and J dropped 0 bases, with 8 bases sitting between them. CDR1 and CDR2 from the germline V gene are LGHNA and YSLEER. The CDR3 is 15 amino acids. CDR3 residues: CASSQDLGANYGYTF. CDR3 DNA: TGCGCCAGCAGCCAAGATCTAGGGGCTAACTATGGCTACACCTTC.

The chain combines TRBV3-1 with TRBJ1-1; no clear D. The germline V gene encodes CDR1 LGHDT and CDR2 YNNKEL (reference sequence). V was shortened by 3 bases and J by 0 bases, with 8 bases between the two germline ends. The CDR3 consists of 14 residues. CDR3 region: CASSHRNLNTEAFF. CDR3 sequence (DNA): TGTGCCAGCAGCCACAGGAATTTGAACACTGAAGCTTTCTTT.

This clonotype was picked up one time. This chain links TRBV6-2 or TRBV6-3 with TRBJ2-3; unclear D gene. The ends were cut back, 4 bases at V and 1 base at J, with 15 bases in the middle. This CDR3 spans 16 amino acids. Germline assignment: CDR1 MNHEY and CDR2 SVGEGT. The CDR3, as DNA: TGTGCCAGCAGTTCCTTCCGGTTCCGGGGCACAGATACGCAGTATTTT. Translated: CASSSFRFRGTDTQYF.

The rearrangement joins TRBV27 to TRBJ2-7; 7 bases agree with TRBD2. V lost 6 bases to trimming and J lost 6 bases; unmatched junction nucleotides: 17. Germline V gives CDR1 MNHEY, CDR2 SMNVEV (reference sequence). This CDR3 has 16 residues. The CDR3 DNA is TGTGCCAGCAGGGGGTCGGCGGGAGACCGCCTGGGCGAGCAGTACTTC. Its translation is CASRGSAGDRLGEQYF.

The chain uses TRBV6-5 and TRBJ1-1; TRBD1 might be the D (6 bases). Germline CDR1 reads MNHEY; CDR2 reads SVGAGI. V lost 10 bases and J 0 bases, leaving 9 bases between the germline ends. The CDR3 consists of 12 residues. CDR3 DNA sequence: TGTGCCATCGGACAGTTGAACACTGAAGCTTTCTTT. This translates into CAIGQLNTEAFF.

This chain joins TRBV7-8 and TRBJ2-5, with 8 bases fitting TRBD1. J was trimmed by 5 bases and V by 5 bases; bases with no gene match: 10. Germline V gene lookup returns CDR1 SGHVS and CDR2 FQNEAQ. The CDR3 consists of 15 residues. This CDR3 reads CASSIPGQELETQYF. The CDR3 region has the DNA TGTGCCAGCAGCATCCCGGGACAGGAACTGGAGACCCAGTACTTC.

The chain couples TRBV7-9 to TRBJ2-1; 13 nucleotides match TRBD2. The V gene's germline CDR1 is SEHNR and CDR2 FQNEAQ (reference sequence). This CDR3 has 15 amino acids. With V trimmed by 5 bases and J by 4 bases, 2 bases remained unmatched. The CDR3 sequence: CASSPGLAGYNEQFF. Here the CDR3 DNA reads TGTGCCAGCAGCCCGGGACTAGCGGGATACAATGAGCAGTTCTTC.

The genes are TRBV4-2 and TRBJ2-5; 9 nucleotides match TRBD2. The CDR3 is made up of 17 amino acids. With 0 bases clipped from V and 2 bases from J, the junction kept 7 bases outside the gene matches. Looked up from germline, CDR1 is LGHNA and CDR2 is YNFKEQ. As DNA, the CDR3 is TGTGCCAGCAGCCAAGACAGGAGCGGGGGGTCACAAGAGACCCAGTACTTC. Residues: CASSQDRSGGSQETQYF.

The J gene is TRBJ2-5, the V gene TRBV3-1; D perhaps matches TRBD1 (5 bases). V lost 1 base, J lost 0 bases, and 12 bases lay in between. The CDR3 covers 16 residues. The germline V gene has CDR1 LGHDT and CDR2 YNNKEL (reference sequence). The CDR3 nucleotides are TGTGCCAGCAGCCAAGGGCCAGCGACAGACCAAGAGACCCAGTACTTC. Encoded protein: CASSQGPATDQETQYF.

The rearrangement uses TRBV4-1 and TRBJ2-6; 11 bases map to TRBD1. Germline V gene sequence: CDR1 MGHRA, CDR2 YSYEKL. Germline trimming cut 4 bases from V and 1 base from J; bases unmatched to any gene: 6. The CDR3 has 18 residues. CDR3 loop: CASSLEGQGASGANVLTF. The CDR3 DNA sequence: TGCGCCAGCAGCCTTGAAGGACAGGGGGCGTCTGGGGCCAACGTCCTGACTTTC.

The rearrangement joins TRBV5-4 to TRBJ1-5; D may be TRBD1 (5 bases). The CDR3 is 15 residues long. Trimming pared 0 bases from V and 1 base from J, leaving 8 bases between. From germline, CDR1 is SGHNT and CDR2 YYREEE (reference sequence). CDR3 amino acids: CASSLAGRSNQPQHF. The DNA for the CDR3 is TGTGCCAGCAGCTTGGCGGGGCGGAGCAATCAGCCCCAGCATTTT.

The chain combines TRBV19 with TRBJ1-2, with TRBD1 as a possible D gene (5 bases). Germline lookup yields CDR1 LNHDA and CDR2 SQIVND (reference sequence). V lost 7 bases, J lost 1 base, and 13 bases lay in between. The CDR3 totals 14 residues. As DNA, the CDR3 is TGTGCCAGTACCCGGGACGGACATAACTATGGCTACACCTTC. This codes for CASTRDGHNYGYTF. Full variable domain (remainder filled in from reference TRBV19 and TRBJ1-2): DGGITQSPKYLFRKEGQNVTLSCEQNLNHDAMYWYRQDPGQGLRLIYYSQIVNDFQKGDIAEGYSVSREKKESFPLTVTSAQKNPTAFYLCASTRDGHNYGYTFGSGTRLTVV.

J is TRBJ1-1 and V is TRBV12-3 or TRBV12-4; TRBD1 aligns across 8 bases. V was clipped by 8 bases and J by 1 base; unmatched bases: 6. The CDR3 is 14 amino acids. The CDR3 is CASSPQGANTEAFF. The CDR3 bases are TGTGCCAGCTCACCGCAGGGGGCGAACACTGAAGCTTTCTTT.

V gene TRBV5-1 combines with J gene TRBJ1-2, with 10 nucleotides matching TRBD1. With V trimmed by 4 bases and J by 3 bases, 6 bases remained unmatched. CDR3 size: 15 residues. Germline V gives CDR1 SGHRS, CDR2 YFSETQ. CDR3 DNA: TGCGCCAGCAGCAACCGGGACAGGGGAGACTATGGCTACACCTTC. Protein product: CASSNRDRGDYGYTF.

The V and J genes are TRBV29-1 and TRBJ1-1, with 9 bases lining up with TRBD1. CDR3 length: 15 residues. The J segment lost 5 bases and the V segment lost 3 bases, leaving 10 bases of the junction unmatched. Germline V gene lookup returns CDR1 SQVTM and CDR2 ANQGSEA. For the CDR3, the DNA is TGCAGCGTTGATCCAGGACAGGGGAGGAGGACTGAAGCTTTCTTT. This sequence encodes CSVDPGQGRRTEAFF.

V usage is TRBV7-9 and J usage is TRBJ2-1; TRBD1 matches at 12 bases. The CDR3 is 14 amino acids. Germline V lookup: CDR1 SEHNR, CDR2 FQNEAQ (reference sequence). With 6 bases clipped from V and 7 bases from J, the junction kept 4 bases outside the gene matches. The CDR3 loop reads CASRWDRGRNEQFF. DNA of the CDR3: TGTGCCAGCAGGTGGGACAGGGGGCGAAATGAGCAGTTCTTC.

The CDR3 region is CASSVWTGDTGELFF. CDR3 sequence (DNA): TGTGCCAGCAGTGTGTGGACCGGGGACACCGGGGAGCTGTTTTTT. This rearrangement joins TRBV12-3 or TRBV12-4 to TRBJ2-2; D is perhaps TRBD2 (5 bases). CDR3 length: 15 residues. The germline V and J ends were trimmed by 5 bases and 3 bases, with 13 bases remaining between them.

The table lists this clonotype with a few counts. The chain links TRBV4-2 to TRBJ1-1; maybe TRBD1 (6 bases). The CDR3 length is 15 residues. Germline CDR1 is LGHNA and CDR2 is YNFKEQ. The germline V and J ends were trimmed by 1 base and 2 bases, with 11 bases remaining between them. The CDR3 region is CASSQGSGGNTEAFF. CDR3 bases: TGTGCCAGCAGCCAAGGTTCGGGGGGCAACACTGAAGCTTTCTTT.

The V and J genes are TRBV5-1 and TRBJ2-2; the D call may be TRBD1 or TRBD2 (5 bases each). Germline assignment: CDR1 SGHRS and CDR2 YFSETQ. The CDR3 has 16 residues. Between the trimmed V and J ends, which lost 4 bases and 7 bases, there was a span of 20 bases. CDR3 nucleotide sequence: TGCGCCAGCAGCCGTAACCGGGACCCCTCTGGCGGGGAGCTGTTTTTT. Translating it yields CASSRNRDPSGGELFF.

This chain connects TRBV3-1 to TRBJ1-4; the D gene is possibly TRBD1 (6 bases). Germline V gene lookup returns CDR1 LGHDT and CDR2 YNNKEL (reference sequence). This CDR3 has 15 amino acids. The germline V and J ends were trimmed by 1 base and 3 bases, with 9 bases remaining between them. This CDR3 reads CASSQARGPNEKLFF. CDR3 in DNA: TGTGCCAGCAGCCAAGCCAGGGGCCCTAATGAAAAACTGTTTTTT.

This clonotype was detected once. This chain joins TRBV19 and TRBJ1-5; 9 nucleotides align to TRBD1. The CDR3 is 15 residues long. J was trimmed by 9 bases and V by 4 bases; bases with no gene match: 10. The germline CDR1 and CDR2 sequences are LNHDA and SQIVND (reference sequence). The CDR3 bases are TGTGCCAGTAGTAGATCGACAGGGGGGCTGTGGCCCCAGCATTTT. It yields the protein CASSRSTGGLWPQHF.

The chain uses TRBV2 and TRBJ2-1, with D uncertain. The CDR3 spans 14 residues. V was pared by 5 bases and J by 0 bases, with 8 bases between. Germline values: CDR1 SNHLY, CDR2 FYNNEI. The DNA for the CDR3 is TGTGCCAGCAGTAAGAAGACCTCCTACAATGAGCAGTTCTTC. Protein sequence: CASSKKTSYNEQFF.

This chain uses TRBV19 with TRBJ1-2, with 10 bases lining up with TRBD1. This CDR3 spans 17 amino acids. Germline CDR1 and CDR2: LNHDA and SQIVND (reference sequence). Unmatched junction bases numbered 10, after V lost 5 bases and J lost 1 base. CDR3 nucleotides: TGTGCCAGTAGTGGGCGGGACAGGGGCTATCATAACTATGGCTACACCTTC. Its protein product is CASSGRDRGYHNYGYTF.

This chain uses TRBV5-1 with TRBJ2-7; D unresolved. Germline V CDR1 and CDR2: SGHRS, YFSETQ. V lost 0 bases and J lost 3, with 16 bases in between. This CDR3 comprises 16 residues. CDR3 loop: CASSLEIRGTYYEQYF. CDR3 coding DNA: TGCGCCAGCAGCTTGGAGATCCGCGGTACCTACTACGAGCAGTACTTC.

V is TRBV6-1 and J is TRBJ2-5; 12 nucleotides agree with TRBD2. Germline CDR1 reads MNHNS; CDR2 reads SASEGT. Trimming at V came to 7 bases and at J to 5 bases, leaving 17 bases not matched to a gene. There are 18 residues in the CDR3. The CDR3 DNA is TGTGCCAGCACCGGCCTCCACTCTAGCGGGGGGGCTATTGAGACCCAGTACTTC. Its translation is CASTGLHSSGGAIETQYF.

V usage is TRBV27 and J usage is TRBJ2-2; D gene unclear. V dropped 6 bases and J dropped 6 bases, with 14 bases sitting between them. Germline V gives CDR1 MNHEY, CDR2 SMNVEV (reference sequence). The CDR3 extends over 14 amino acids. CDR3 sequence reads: CASSRASVAGELFF. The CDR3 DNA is TGTGCCAGCAGCCGCGCTTCCGTCGCCGGGGAGCTGTTTTTT.

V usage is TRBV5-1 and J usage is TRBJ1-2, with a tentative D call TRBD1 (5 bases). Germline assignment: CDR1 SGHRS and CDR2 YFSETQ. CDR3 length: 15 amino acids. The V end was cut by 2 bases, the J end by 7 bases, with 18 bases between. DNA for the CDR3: TGCGCCAGCAGCTTATCGGCAGGGAGCGGAGTTGGCTACACCTTC. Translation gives CASSLSAGSGVGYTF.

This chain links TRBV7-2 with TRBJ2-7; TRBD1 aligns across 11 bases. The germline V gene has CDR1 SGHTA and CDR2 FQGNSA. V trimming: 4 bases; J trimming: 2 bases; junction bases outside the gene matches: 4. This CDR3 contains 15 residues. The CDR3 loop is CASSWSGQGAYEQYF. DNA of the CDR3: TGTGCCAGCAGCTGGTCGGGACAGGGGGCCTACGAGCAGTACTTC. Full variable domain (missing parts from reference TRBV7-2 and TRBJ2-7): GAGVSQSPSNKVTEKGKDVELRCDPISGHTALYWYRQSLGQGLEFLIYFQGNSAPDKSGLPSDRFSAERTGGSVSTLTIQRTQQEDSAVYLCASSWSGQGAYEQYFGPGTRLTVT.